The entry below gives a single T cell receptor (beta chain) sequence along with its context. Using unique molecular identifiers, the investigators prepared the TCRbeta library. TCRdb re-called the PCR reads with MiXCR, one entry per CDR3 protein. Altogether 700,000 or so distinct CDR3 sequences are present, about an eighth being singletons, with the ten largest covering around 0.76%. This entry comes from a study of T-cell reconstitution after alpha-beta-depleted transplantation in children. Germline CDR1 reads MNHEY; CDR2 reads SMNVEV (reference sequence). This CDR3 is built from 16 residues. Trimming took off 5 bases at V and 5 bases at J, with 18 bases between the two ends.

This sequence originates from a girl aged 2 to 9 with congenital amegakaryocytic thrombocytopenia, due to receive a stem cell transplant. This chain joins TRBV27 and TRBJ1-4; perhaps TRBD1 as D (5 bases). Sequences were derived from PBMCs, sampled before TCRalphabeta/CD19-depleted stem cell transplant. As DNA, the CDR3 is TGTGCCAGCAGTCCCCGGTCTTGGGGCCCGAATGAAAAACTGTTTTTT. Translating gives CASSPRSWGPNEKLFF. The full variable domain, in which reference TRBV27 and TRBJ1-4 provide the parts outside the CDR3, is EAQVTQNPRYLITVTGKKLTVTCSQNMNHEYMSWYRQDPGLGLRQIYYSMNVEVTDKGDVPEGYKVSRKEKRNFPLILESPSPNQTSLYFCASSPRSWGPNEKLFFGSGTQLSVL.